This T cell receptor beta chain was recovered during a study of blood T cell repertoires in COVID-19. Background on the study: Both acute and convalescent COVID-19 samples were obtained from the United States, Italy and Spain. T cells, B-cell-depleted T cells, or PBMCs provided the cDNA or gDNA that served as material.

Seattle patients were enrolled during active infection and followed longitudinally. Original methodology: Counts of nucleated cells, estimated from reference gene primer amplification, were obtained. Method: immunoSEQ multiplex PCR; TCRdb's copy keeps in-frame clones and lacks some. V and J calls and clone size are those listed in that table; D and trimming were worked out from the DNA. This table has 150,000 to 180,000 clones, approximately 80% appearing once. The V segment lost 9 bases and the J segment 12 bases; nucleotides outside the gene matches: 11. Looked up from germline, CDR1 is SGHTS and CDR2 is YDEGEE. The CDR3 runs 12 residues.

The chain joins TRBV5-8 to TRBJ1-2; 10 bases are shared with TRBD1. The sequencing sample was made of peripheral blood. The clonotype comes from a woman aged 55-70 years with COVID-19, enrolled during active disease. CDR3 residues: CATVRQGASNTF. The CDR3 nucleotides read TGTGCCACCGTCCGACAGGGGGCATCGAACACCTTC. Combining the CDR3 with reference TRBV5-8 and TRBJ1-2 gives the whole variable domain EAGVTQSPTHLIKTRGQQATLRCSPISGHTSVYWYQQALGLGLQFLLWYDEGEERNRGNFPPRFSGRQFPNYSSELNVNALELEDSALYLCATVRQGASNTFGSGTRLTVV.